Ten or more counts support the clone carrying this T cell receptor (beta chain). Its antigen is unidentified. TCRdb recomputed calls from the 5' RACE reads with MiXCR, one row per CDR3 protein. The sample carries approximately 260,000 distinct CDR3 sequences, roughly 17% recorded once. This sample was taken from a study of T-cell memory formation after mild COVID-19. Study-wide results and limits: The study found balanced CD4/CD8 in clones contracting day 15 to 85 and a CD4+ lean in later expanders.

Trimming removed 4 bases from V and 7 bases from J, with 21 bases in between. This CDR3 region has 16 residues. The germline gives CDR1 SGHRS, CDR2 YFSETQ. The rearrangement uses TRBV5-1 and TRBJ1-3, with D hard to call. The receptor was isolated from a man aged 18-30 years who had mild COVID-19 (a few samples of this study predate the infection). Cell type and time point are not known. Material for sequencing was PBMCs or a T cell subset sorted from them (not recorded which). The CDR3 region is CASSPSLPGMGNTIYF. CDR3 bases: TGCGCCAGCAGCCCGTCCCTCCCGGGGATGGGTAACACCATATATTTT.